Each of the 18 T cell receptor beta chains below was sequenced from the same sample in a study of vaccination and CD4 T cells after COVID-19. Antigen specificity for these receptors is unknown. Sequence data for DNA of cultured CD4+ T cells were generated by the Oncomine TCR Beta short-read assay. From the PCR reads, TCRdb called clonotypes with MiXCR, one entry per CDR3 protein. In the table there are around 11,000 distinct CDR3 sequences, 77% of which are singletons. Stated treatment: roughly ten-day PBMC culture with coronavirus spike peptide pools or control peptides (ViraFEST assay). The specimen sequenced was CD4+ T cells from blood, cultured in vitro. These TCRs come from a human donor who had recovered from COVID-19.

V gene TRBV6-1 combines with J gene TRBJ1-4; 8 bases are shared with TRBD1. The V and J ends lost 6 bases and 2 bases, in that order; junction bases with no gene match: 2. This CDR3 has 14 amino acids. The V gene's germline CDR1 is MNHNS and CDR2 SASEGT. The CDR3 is CASSRQGTNEKLFF. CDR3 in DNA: TGTGCCAGCAGCCGACAGGGGACTAATGAAAAACTGTTTTTT.

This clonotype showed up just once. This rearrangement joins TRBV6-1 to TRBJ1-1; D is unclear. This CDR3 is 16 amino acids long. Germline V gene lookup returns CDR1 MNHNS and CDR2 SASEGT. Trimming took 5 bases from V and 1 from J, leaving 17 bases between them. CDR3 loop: CASSPQRGVGNTEAFF. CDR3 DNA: TGTGCCAGCAGTCCCCAGCGTGGGGTGGGGAACACTGAAGCTTTCTTT.

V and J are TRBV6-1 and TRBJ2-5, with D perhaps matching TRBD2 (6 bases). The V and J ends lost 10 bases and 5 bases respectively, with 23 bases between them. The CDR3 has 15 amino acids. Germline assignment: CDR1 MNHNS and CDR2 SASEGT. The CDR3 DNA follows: TGTGCCACCGTAGGAGGGGCCTTAGCGTCGGAGACCCAGTACTTC. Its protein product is CATVGGALASETQYF.

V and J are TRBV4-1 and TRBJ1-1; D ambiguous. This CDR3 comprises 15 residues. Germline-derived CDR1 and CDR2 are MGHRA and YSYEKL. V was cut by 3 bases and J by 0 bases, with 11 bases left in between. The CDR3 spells CASSHLGRMNTEAFF. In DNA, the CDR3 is TGCGCCAGCAGCCATCTCGGCCGAATGAACACTGAAGCTTTCTTT.

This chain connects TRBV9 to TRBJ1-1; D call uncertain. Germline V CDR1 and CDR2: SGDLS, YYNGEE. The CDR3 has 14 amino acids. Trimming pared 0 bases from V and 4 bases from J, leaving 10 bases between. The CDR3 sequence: CASSVVSLFTEAFF. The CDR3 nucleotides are TGTGCCAGCAGCGTAGTCAGCCTTTTCACTGAAGCTTTCTTT.

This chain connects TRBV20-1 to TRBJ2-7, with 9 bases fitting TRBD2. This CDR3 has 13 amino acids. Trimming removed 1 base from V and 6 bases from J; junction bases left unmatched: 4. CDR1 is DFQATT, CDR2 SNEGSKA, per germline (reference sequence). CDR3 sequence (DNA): TGCAGTGCTAGAGGGGCGGGAGGGACCGAGCAGTACTTC. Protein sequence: CSARGAGGTEQYF.

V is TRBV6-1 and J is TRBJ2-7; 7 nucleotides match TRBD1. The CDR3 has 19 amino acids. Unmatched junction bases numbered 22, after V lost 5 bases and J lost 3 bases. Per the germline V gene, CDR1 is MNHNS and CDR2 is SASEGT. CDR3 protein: CASSTGRQGLLRVGYEQYF. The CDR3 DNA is TGTGCCAGCAGTACCGGGCGACAGGGTTTACTTCGGGTGGGCTACGAGCAGTACTTC.

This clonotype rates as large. CDR3 amino acids: CASRLASLTYEQYF. The CDR3 DNA reads as TGTGCCAGCCGACTAGCGTCCTTGACCTACGAGCAGTACTTC. V usage is TRBV27 and J usage is TRBJ2-7; the match to TRBD2 covers 8 bases. V dropped 8 bases and J dropped 2; count of bases not matched to a gene: 8. CDR3 length: 14 residues. Germline V gene sequence: CDR1 MNHEY, CDR2 SMNVEV (reference sequence).

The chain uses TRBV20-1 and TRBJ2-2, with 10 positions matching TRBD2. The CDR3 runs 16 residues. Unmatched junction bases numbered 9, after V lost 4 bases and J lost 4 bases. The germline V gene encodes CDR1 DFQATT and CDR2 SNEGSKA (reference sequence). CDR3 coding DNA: TGCAGTGCTACGGTCCCTAGCGGGAGTAGCACCGGGGAGCTGTTTTTT. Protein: CSATVPSGSSTGELFF.

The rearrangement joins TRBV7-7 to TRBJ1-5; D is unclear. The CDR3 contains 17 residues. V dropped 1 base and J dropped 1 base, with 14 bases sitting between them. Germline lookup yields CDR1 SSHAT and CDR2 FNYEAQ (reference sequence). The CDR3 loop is CASSLESPSGSNQPQHF. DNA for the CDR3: TGTGCCAGCAGCTTAGAGTCCCCCTCGGGAAGCAATCAGCCCCAGCATTTT.

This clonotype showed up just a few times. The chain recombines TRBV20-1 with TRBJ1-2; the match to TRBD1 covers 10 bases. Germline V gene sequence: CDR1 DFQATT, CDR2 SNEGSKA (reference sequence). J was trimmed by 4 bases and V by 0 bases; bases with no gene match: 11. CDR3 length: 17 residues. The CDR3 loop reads CSAREWTGGPGSYGYTF. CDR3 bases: TGCAGTGCTAGAGAGTGGACAGGGGGTCCTGGAAGCTATGGCTACACCTTC.

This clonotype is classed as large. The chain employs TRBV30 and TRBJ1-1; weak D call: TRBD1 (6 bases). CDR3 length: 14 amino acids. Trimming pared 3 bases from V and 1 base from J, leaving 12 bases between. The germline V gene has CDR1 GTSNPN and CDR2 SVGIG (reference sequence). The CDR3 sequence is CAWRFTGRNTEAFF. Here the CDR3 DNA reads TGTGCCTGGAGATTTACAGGGAGGAACACTGAAGCTTTCTTT. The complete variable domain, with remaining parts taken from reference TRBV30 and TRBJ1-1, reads SQTIHQWPATLVQPVGSPLSLECTVEGTSNPNLYWYRQAAGRGLQLLFYSVGIGQISSEVPQNLSASRPQDRQFILSSKKLLLSDSGFYLCAWRFTGRNTEAFFGQGTRLTVV.

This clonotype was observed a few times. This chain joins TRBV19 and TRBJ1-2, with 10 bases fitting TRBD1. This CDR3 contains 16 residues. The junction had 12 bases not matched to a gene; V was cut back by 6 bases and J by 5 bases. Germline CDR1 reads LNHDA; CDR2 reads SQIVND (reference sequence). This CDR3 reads CASSEGLPGQGYGYTF. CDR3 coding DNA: TGTGCCAGTAGCGAAGGCCTCCCGGGACAGGGGTATGGCTACACCTTC.

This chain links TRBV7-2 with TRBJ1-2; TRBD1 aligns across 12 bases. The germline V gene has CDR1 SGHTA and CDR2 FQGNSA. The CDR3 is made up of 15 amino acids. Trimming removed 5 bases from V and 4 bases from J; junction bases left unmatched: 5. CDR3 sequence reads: CASSPGQGARYGYTF. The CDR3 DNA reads TGTGCCAGCAGCCCGGGACAGGGGGCTCGCTATGGCTACACCTTC. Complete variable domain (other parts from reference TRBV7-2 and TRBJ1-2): GAGVSQSPSNKVTEKGKDVELRCDPISGHTALYWYRQSLGQGLEFLIYFQGNSAPDKSGLPSDRFSAERTGGSVSTLTIQRTQQEDSAVYLCASSPGQGARYGYTFGSGTRLTVV.

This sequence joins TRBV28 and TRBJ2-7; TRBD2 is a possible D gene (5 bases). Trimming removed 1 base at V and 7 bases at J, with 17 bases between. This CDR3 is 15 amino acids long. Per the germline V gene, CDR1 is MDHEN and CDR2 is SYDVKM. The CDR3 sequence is CASSLLPTSSVEQYF. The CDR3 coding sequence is TGTGCCAGCAGTTTATTACCTACGAGTAGCGTTGAGCAGTACTTC.

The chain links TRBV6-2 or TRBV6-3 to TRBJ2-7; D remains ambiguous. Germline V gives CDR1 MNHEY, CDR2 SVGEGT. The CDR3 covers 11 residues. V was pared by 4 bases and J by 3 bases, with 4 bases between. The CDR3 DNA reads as TGTGCCAGCAGTTTCGGCTACGAGCAGTACTTC. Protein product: CASSFGYEQYF.

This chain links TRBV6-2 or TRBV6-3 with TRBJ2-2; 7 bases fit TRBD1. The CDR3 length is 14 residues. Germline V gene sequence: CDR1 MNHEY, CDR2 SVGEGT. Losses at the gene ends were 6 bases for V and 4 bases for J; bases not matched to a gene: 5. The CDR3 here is CASRRRTGTGELFF. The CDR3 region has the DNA TGTGCCAGCAGGCGGAGGACAGGCACCGGGGAGCTGTTTTTT.

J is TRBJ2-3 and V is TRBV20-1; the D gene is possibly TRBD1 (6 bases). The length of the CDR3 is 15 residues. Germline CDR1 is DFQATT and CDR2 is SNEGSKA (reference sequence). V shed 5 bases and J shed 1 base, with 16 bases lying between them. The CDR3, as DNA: TGCAGTGCTTCTACAAACAGGGCGGGCACAGATACGCAGTATTTT. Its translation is CSASTNRAGTDTQYF.